Listed here is a single T cell receptor beta chain. Its antigen is unknown. This table comes from immunoSEQ multiplex PCR, and its TCRdb copy is limited to in-frame clones, with some not included. Counted here are almost 400,000 clones, around 91% occurring once; the ten biggest clones make up about 2%. The data were taken from a study of Ad26.COV2.S vaccination and SARS-CoV-2 variants. This CDR3 is 13 amino acids long. In germline, CDR1 is SGDLS, CDR2 YYNGEE. The V end was cut by 3 bases, the J end by 3 bases, with 7 bases between. Study-level points and caveats: Whether participants received vaccine or placebo, their non-spike TCR breadth was similar.

Described treatment: 15 to 20 received Ad26.COV2.S at low or high dose, single or two shots; five or six received placebo; per-sample allocation not given. The investigators took samples on day 63 after the first vaccine or placebo injection. The TCR comes from a person between 18 and 65 years old who received the Ad26.COV2.S COVID-19 vaccine or a placebo. The sample here was peripheral blood, taken in a trial of Ad26.COV2.S vaccine versus placebo. The chain joins TRBV9 to TRBJ2-1; tentative D call: TRBD2 (6 bases). The CDR3 spells CASSARDYNEQFF. As DNA, the CDR3 is TGTGCCAGCAGCGCGCGGGACTACAATGAGCAGTTCTTC.